These 29 T cell receptor beta chains originate from one sample sequenced in a study of cytomegalovirus exposure and HLA in healthy donors (TCRdb year 2017). Library preparation used the immunoSEQ multiplex PCR assay. A mixture of 60 forward primers for TCR Vbeta segments and 13 reverse primers for TCR Jbeta segments was used in the multiplex PCR. The table was pulled from immuneACCESS by TCRdb, which kept in-frame rearrangements only. Such tables lose some clones; where checked, under half of the loss comes from unresolved V genes, and the rest has no known cause. For this sample the table gives 100,000 or so clones, of which nearly 15% were detected only once. The ten most abundant clones make up approximately 0.8% of the sample. Material for sequencing was PBMCs. The source of these receptors is a female donor in good health and CMV-seronegative.

This clone has more than one count but fewer than ten. The chain links TRBV6-5 to TRBJ2-5; 10 nucleotides align to TRBD1. Germline loops: CDR1 MNHEY, CDR2 SVGAGI. The CDR3 is 15 residues long. V lost 7 bases and J lost 6; bases outside the gene matches: 11. The CDR3 coding sequence is TGTGCCAGCAACCCGGGACAGGGGCCGAGAAAGACCCAGTACTTC. Translated: CASNPGQGPRKTQYF.

There are a few counts of this clone. The chain recombines TRBV7-8 with TRBJ2-3; 8 nucleotides align to TRBD2. The trim removed 1 base at V and 1 base at J, leaving 7 bases unmatched. CDR3 length: 17 residues. Germline V gene data show CDR1 as SGHVS and CDR2 as FQNEAQ. The DNA for the CDR3 is TGTGCCAGCAGCTTAGTCTCCGGCGGGAGGCGCACAGATACGCAGTATTTT. Encoded protein: CASSLVSGGRRTDTQYF.

Only a few counts were recorded for this clone. This chain connects TRBV4-1 to TRBJ2-4; possible D gene TRBD1, 6 bases. In germline, CDR1 is MGHRA, CDR2 YSYEKL. Trimming stripped 4 bases from V and 2 bases from J, with 18 bases between. CDR3 length equals 17 residues. CDR3 loop: CASSRLIGGLTKNIQYF. CDR3 DNA sequence: TGCGCCAGCAGCCGCCTGATTGGGGGCCTGACCAAAAACATTCAGTACTTC.

Only a few counts were recorded for this clone. The chain combines TRBV19 with TRBJ1-5, with D tentatively TRBD1 (5 bases). Between the trimmed V and J ends, which lost 4 bases and 6 bases, there was a span of 13 bases. Germline-derived CDR1 and CDR2 are LNHDA and SQIVND (reference sequence). CDR3 length: 14 residues. The CDR3 spells CASSRGWGGQPQHF. In DNA form, the CDR3 reads TGTGCCAGTAGTAGGGGCTGGGGGGGTCAGCCCCAGCATTTT.

This clone has more than one count but fewer than ten. This chain links TRBV29-1 with TRBJ2-2, with TRBD1 matching 10 bases. This CDR3 region has 15 residues. Looked up from germline, CDR1 is SQVTM and CDR2 is ANQGSEA. V trimming: 6 bases; J trimming: 3 bases; junction bases outside the gene matches: 7. Written as DNA, the CDR3 is TGCAGCGTAGAGACAGGGGGCAGGCACACCGGGGAGCTGTTTTTT. This encodes CSVETGGRHTGELFF.

Here the CDR3 DNA reads TGCAGTGCTCACAACAGGTCCGGCTACACCTTC. Residues: CSAHNRSGYTF. This sequence joins TRBV20-1 and TRBJ1-2; maybe TRBD1 (5 bases). Per germline, CDR1 DFQATT and CDR2 SNEGSKA (reference sequence). CDR3 length: 11 amino acids. The V gene lost 5 bases and the J gene lost 8 bases, with 12 bases spanning the gap.

The genes are TRBV2 and TRBJ1-1; 10 bases are a match to TRBD1. The V and J ends lost 6 bases and 8 bases, in that order; junction bases with no gene match: 6. The CDR3 spans 13 residues. The germline V gene encodes CDR1 SNHLY and CDR2 FYNNEI. The CDR3: CASRGTGAAEAFF. Written as DNA, the CDR3 is TGTGCCAGCAGAGGGACAGGGGCAGCAGAAGCTTTCTTT.

CDR3 DNA: TGTGCCAGCAGCAAGCGGGAGTTCGGGATAAATGAGCAGTTCTTC. This encodes CASSKREFGINEQFF. The V call is TRBV13, the J call TRBJ2-1; TRBD2 matches 8 bases. CDR3 size: 15 residues. Germline CDR1 PRHDT, CDR2 FYEKMQ (reference sequence). J was trimmed by 7 bases and V by 5 bases; bases with no gene match: 10.

In this sample, this clone turned up a few times. The chain employs TRBV25-1 and TRBJ1-1, with 11 positions matching TRBD1. The V segment lost 6 bases and the J segment 5 bases; nucleotides outside the gene matches: 5. The CDR3 has 14 residues. The V gene's germline CDR1 is MGHDK and CDR2 SYGVNS. The CDR3 DNA sequence: TGTGCCAGCAGCCCCCGGGACAGGGGGACTGAAGCTTTCTTT. Residues: CASSPRDRGTEAFF.

This clone was counted between two and nine times. This chain joins TRBV5-1 and TRBJ1-1; maybe TRBD1 (5 bases). V shed 4 bases and J shed 0 bases, with 16 bases lying between them. This CDR3 is built from 16 residues. The germline V gene encodes CDR1 SGHRS and CDR2 YFSETQ. CDR3 sequence (DNA): TGCGCCAGCAGCCCACTCTCCAGGGCTTTGAACACTGAAGCTTTCTTT. Translating it yields CASSPLSRALNTEAFF.

This clone was observed a handful of times. This rearrangement joins TRBV4-3 to TRBJ2-1; 10 positions agree with TRBD2. CDR3 length: 16 residues. V lost 7 bases to trimming and J lost 6 bases; unmatched junction nucleotides: 12. The germline V gene encodes CDR1 LGHNA and CDR2 YSLEER. CDR3 protein: CASKPSTSGTLNEQFF. CDR3 coding DNA: TGCGCCAGCAAACCCTCAACTAGCGGGACCCTCAATGAGCAGTTCTTC.

The chain has TRBV4-1 and TRBJ2-5, with TRBD1 as a possible D gene (6 bases). The germline V gene has CDR1 MGHRA and CDR2 YSYEKL. This CDR3 region has 16 residues. With 1 base removed from V and 5 bases from J, the gap between germline ends came to 17 bases. CDR3 loop: CASSQALTYRGETQYF. Written as DNA, the CDR3 is TGCGCCAGCAGCCAAGCGCTAACGTATAGGGGGGAGACCCAGTACTTC.

This clone occurred a few times. This chain connects TRBV5-1 to TRBJ2-5; 13 bases match TRBD2. This CDR3 spans 18 amino acids. The junction had 10 bases not matched to a gene; V was cut back by 0 bases and J by 5 bases. CDR1 and CDR2 from the germline V gene are SGHRS and YFSETQ. CDR3 coding DNA: TGCGCCAGCAGCTTGGGAATAACTAGCGGGAGGGTCGGGGAGACCCAGTACTTC. This sequence encodes CASSLGITSGRVGETQYF. Looking up the rest from reference TRBV5-1 and TRBJ2-5 gives the full variable domain: KAGVTQTPRYLIKTRGQQVTLSCSPISGHRSVSWYQQTPGQGLQFLFEYFSETQRNKGNFPGRFSGRQFSNSRSEMNVSTLELGDSALYLCASSLGITSGRVGETQYFGPGTRLLVL.

The J gene is TRBJ1-5, the V gene TRBV4-1; 8 nucleotides match TRBD1. CDR3 length: 15 amino acids. With V trimmed by 4 bases and J by 3 bases, 5 bases remained unmatched. The V gene's germline CDR1 is MGHRA and CDR2 YSYEKL. CDR3 residues: CASSRGQGHNQPQHF. CDR3 nucleotides: TGCGCCAGCAGCCGAGGACAGGGCCACAATCAGCCCCAGCATTTT.

This clone was detected only a few times. The genes are TRBV15 and TRBJ1-1; D possibly corresponds to TRBD1 (5 bases). CDR1 is LNHNV, CDR2 YYDKDF, per germline (reference sequence). This CDR3 is 15 amino acids long. Trimming took 3 bases from V and 4 from J, leaving 15 bases between them. CDR3 DNA sequence: TGTGCCACCAGCAGGGCTTGGCAGGGTGGCACTGAAGCTTTCTTT. The encoded protein is CATSRAWQGGTEAFF.

The V gene is TRBV6-1, the J gene TRBJ2-7; 7 nucleotides line up with TRBD1. Germline V CDR1 and CDR2: MNHNS, SASEGT. Germline trimming cut 5 bases from V and 2 bases from J; bases unmatched to any gene: 3. This CDR3 contains 13 residues. The CDR3 coding sequence is TGTGCCAGCAGTCCGGGACAGCCCTACGAGCAGTACTTC. Residues: CASSPGQPYEQYF.

This rearrangement joins TRBV2 to TRBJ1-1, with TRBD1 matching 7 bases. V was clipped by 7 bases and J by 6 bases; unmatched bases: 5. CDR3 length equals 12 residues. Per the germline V gene, CDR1 is SNHLY and CDR2 is FYNNEI. The CDR3 is CASTGTESEAFF. The CDR3 region has the DNA TGTGCCAGCACCGGGACAGAGTCTGAAGCTTTCTTT.

This clone was detected a few times. V usage is TRBV6-5 and J usage is TRBJ2-4; 9 bases line up with TRBD1. V shed 4 bases, J shed 6 bases, and the junction held 4 bases outside the gene matches. From germline, CDR1 is MNHEY and CDR2 SVGAGI. This CDR3 is built from 14 residues. The CDR3 loop reads CASSFDRGINIQYF. The CDR3 region has the DNA TGTGCCAGCAGTTTCGACAGGGGGATAAACATTCAGTACTTC.

The chain carries TRBV5-1 and TRBJ2-2; 9 positions agree with TRBD2. Germline CDR1 is SGHRS and CDR2 is YFSETQ. The ends lost 4 bases at V and 5 bases at J; junction bases unmatched: 6. The CDR3 has 15 residues. The DNA for the CDR3 is TGCGCCAGCAGCCGTAGACTAGCGGATACCGGGGAGCTGTTTTTT. This codes for CASSRRLADTGELFF.

The chain couples TRBV5-1 to TRBJ1-2; TRBD1 aligns across 8 bases. The germline gives CDR1 SGHRS, CDR2 YFSETQ. CDR3 size: 15 residues. V trimming: 2 bases; J trimming: 8 bases; junction bases outside the gene matches: 11. CDR3 amino acids: CASSLYQDRVRGYTF. CDR3 sequence (DNA): TGCGCCAGCAGCTTATACCAGGACAGGGTGCGAGGCTACACCTTC.

The V gene is TRBV7-9, the J gene TRBJ2-5; 9 bases line up with TRBD1. Germline CDR1 SEHNR, CDR2 FQNEAQ (reference sequence). CDR3 length: 15 residues. V gave up 5 bases and J gave up 5 bases; unmatched junction bases: 9. Here the CDR3 reads CASSGGQGLWETQYF. As DNA, the CDR3 is TGTGCCAGCAGCGGGGGACAGGGACTATGGGAGACCCAGTACTTC.

This clone showed up just a few times. This chain links TRBV6-5 with TRBJ2-6; D remains unclear. Between the trimmed V and J ends, which lost 7 bases and 2 bases, there was a span of 6 bases. CDR3 length: 13 residues. Germline CDR1 and CDR2: MNHEY and SVGAGI. CDR3 protein: CASNLAGANVLTF. Written as DNA, the CDR3 is TGTGCCAGCAATCTAGCTGGGGCCAACGTCCTGACTTTC.

Only a few counts were recorded for this clone. The chain couples TRBV30 to TRBJ2-3; a possible D gene is TRBD2 (5 bases). Germline-derived CDR1 and CDR2 are GTSNPN and SVGIG (reference sequence). This CDR3 region has 14 residues. Between the trimmed V and J ends, which lost 2 bases and 2 bases, there was a span of 11 bases. The CDR3 spells CAWSSSGSTDTQYF. Here the CDR3 DNA reads TGTGCCTGGAGTTCCAGCGGTTCCACAGATACGCAGTATTTT.

This clone has just a few counts. This chain joins TRBV7-2 and TRBJ1-1; the D is unclear. V lost 0 bases and J 1 base, leaving 6 bases between the germline ends. Germline-derived CDR1 and CDR2 are SGHTA and FQGNSA. The CDR3 extends over 14 amino acids. The DNA for the CDR3 is TGTGCCAGCAGCTTAGCGTTAGAGAACACTGAAGCTTTCTTT. It translates to CASSLALENTEAFF. The variable domain in full, completed from reference TRBV7-2 and TRBJ1-1, reads GAGVSQSPSNKVTEKGKDVELRCDPISGHTALYWYRQSLGQGLEFLIYFQGNSAPDKSGLPSDRFSAERTGGSVSTLTIQRTQQEDSAVYLCASSLALENTEAFFGQGTRLTVV.

The rearrangement joins TRBV10-3 to TRBJ1-1, with a tentative D call TRBD1 (5 bases). The CDR3 runs to 14 residues. Looked up from germline, CDR1 is ENHRY and CDR2 is SYGVKD. Between the trimmed V and J ends, which lost 4 bases and 11 bases, there was a span of 20 bases. CDR3 sequence reads: CAISATSGSPGAFF. The CDR3 bases are TGTGCCATCAGTGCGACATCAGGGTCCCCGGGTGCTTTCTTT.

The chain is built from TRBV18 and TRBJ2-7, with 10 bases identical to TRBD2. The germline CDR1 and CDR2 sequences are KGHSH and LQKENI. The length of the CDR3 is 14 residues. The V and J ends lost 3 bases and 5 bases, in that order; junction bases with no gene match: 4. CDR3 coding DNA: TGTGCCAGCTCACCTAGCGGGAGGAGCGACGAGCAGTACTTC. Protein: CASSPSGRSDEQYF.

This clone was seen a few times. The chain is built from TRBV29-1 and TRBJ2-7, with 9 bases aligning to TRBD2. After removal of 0 bases from V and 5 bases from J, the junction contained 14 bases not matched to a gene. This CDR3 is built from 17 residues. Germline CDR1 is SQVTM and CDR2 is ANQGSEA. The CDR3 reads CSVEDLKREEARDEQYF. The CDR3 DNA reads as TGCAGCGTTGAAGATCTAAAGCGGGAGGAAGCTCGGGACGAGCAGTACTTC.

The chain joins TRBV2 to TRBJ2-3; no clear D. Trimming removed 7 bases at V and 4 bases at J, with 15 bases between. The CDR3 loop spans 14 amino acids. Looked up from germline, CDR1 is SNHLY and CDR2 is FYNNEI. The CDR3 sequence: CASTNSRSSDTQYF. The CDR3, as DNA: TGTGCCAGCACCAATTCCAGATCCTCAGATACGCAGTATTTT.

The chain has TRBV5-4 and TRBJ2-7; 9 positions agree with TRBD1. CDR1 is SGHNT, CDR2 YYREEE, per germline (reference sequence). The CDR3 is 15 amino acids. The V gene end was trimmed by 5 bases and the J gene end by 7 bases; junction bases not matched to a gene: 13. CDR3 coding DNA: TGTGCCAGCAGTCTGGGACAGGGTTTTACAGGGGAGCAGTACTTC. Translating gives CASSLGQGFTGEQYF.